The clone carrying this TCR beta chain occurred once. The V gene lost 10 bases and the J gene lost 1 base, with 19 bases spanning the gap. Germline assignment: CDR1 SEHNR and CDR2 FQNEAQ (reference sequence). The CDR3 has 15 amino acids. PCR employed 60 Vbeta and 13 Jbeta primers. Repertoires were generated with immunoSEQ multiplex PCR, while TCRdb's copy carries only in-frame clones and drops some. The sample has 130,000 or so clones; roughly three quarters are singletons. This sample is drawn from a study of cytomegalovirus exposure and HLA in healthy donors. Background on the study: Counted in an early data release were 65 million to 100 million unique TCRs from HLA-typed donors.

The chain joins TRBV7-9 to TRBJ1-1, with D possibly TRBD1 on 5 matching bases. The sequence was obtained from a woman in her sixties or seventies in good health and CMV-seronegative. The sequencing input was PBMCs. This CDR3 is CATHPRAAGNTEAFF. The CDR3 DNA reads TGTGCCACCCACCCCAGGGCCGCCGGGAACACTGAAGCTTTCTTT.